Described below is a single T cell receptor beta chain sequence and its context. The V gene end was trimmed by 1 base and the J gene end by 4 bases; junction bases not matched to a gene: 9. The germline V gene encodes CDR1 SGHNT and CDR2 YYREEE (reference sequence). The CDR3 spans 16 residues. Roughly 0.5 to 1 ug RNA was reverse transcribed with random hexamers. MiXCR, applied by TCRdb to the immunoSEQ multiplex PCR reads, yields one record per CDR3 protein. The sample holds about 60,000 distinct CDR3 sequences, roughly 94% seen once. This sample was included in a study of CD8 T cells in Susac syndrome.

The TCR sequence derives from a human donor with multiple sclerosis. Sequencing was performed on CD8+ T cells from PBMCs. The genes are TRBV5-4 and TRBJ2-7; 9 bases match TRBD1. CDR3 loop: CASSLPQGQGRYEQYF. The CDR3 DNA reads TGTGCCAGCAGCTTGCCCCAAGGACAGGGGCGGTACGAGCAGTACTTC.